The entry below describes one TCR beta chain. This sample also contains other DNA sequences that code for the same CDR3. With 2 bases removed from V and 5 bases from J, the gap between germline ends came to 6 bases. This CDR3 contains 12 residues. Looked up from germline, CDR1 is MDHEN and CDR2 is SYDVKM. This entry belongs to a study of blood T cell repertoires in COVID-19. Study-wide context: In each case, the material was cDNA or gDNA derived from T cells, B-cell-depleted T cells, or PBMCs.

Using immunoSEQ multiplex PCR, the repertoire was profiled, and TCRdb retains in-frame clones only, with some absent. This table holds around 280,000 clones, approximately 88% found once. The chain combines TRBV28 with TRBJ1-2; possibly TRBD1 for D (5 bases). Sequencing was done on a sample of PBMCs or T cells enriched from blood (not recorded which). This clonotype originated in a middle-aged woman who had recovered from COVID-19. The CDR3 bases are TGTGCCAGCAGTTTACGACAGTATGGCTACACCTTC. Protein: CASSLRQYGYTF.